The present entry profiles one T cell receptor (beta chain) with its context. Indicated treatment: oral pan-JAK inhibitor, 5-10 mg twice daily. This sample was included in a study of CD8+ T cells in alopecia areata. The germline V gene has CDR1 MGHRA and CDR2 YSYEKL. Deletions cut 0 bases from V and 5 bases from J, with 10 bases between. The CDR3 runs 15 residues. Extracted from the samples, RNA was reverse transcribed into cDNA to serve as the sequencing template. Measured with immunoSEQ multiplex PCR; TCRdb has only the in-frame clones, and not every one. This sample has 140,000 to 150,000 clones, with nearly 55% found just once.

Here the sequenced sample was CD8+ T cells sorted from blood, taken at week 4, from a patient treated with tofacitinib. The chain joins TRBV4-1 to TRBJ2-2; D call uncertain. The sequence came from a human donor with alopecia areata. CDR3 residues: CASSQDWARTGELFF. DNA of the CDR3: TGCGCCAGCAGCCAAGATTGGGCTAGGACCGGGGAGCTGTTTTTT.